The text below deals with one T cell receptor (beta chain). Per the authors' pipeline: Estimated nucleated cell counts came from reference gene primer amplification. Assay: immunoSEQ multiplex PCR; the TCRdb copy retains only in-frame clones and omits some. V and J calls plus clone size are reproduced from that table; the DNA served to infer D and trimming. This table holds about 210,000 clones, approximately 84% found once. The data originate from a study of blood T cell repertoires in COVID-19. About the research overall: Sites across the United States, Italy and Spain contributed samples from acute and convalescent COVID-19. The cDNA or gDNA used as material had been derived from T cells, B-cell-depleted T cells, or PBMCs.

Germline V gene lookup returns CDR1 SQVTM and CDR2 ANQGSEA. There are 12 residues in the CDR3. Trimming left V 4 bases short and J 4 bases short, with 11 bases between. The receptor comes from a woman aged 80 or over with acute or convalescent COVID-19. V gene TRBV29-1 combines with J gene TRBJ2-7; a weak D match, TRBD1 (7 bases). Sequencing was carried out using peripheral blood. Here the CDR3 DNA reads TGCAGCGTTGCCAGGGGGGCGTACGAGCAGTACTTC. Translation: CSVARGAYEQYF.